This T cell receptor (beta chain) was sequenced in a study of PD-1 blockade in classical Hodgkin lymphoma. The study, taken as a whole, reports: CD4+ TCR diversity climbed significantly by C4D1, unlike CD8+ TCR diversity.

TCRdb's table, derived via immunoSEQ multiplex PCR, lists solely in-frame clones and lacks some. Of about 31,000 clones listed, about 85% are singletons. In the case of this clone: Its antigen is currently unknown.

Every patient experienced relapse after autologous stem cell transplantation, and brentuximab vedotin exposure varied. Thawed PBMCs yielded CD4+ T cells through magnetic negative selection. Trimming left V 2 bases short and J 5 bases short, with 11 bases between. Germline loops: CDR1 SGHVS, CDR2 FNYEAQ. This CDR3 has 14 residues. This receptor was taken from a human donor with classical Hodgkin lymphoma. The rearrangement uses TRBV7-6 and TRBJ2-3; no reliable D call. The source material was CD4+ T cells from blood, sampled at baseline. In DNA form, the CDR3 reads TGTGCCAGCAGCTTATCCCTACTGAAAGATACGCAGTATTTT. It specifies CASSLSLLKDTQYF.